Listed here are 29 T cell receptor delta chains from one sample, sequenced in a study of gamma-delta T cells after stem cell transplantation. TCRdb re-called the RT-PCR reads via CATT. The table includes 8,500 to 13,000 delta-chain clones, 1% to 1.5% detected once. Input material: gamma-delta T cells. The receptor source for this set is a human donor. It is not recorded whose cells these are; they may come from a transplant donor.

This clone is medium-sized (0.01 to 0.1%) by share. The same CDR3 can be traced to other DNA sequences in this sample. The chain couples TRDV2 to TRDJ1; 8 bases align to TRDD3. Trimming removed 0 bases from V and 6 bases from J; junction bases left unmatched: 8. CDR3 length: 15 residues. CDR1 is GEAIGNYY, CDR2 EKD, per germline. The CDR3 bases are TGTGCCTGTGACACCCCGTGGCTGGGGGACCATAAACTCATCTTT. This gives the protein CACDTPWLGDHKLIF.

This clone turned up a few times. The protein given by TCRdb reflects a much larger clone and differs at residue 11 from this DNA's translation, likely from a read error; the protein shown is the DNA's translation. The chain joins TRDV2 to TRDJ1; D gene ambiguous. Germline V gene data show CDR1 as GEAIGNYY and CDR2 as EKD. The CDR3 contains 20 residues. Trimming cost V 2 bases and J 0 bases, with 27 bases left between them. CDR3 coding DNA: TGTGCCTGTGACAACGTACTCCCGGTCCCTGAGGGAAGATACACCGATAAACTCATCTTT. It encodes CACDNVLPVPEGRYTDKLIF.

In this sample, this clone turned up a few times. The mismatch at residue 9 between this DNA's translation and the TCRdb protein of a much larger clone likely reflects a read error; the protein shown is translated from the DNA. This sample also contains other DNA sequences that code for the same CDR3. CDR3 residues: CACDSVVGGTRTATDKLIF. Here the CDR3 DNA reads TGTGCCTGTGACTCGGTGGTGGGGGGTACGCGGACTGCCACCGATAAACTCATCTTT. The chain employs TRDV2 and TRDJ1; a weak D match, TRDD3 (6 bases). Trimming took off 3 bases at V and 1 base at J, with 26 bases between the two ends. Germline assignment: CDR1 GEAIGNYY and CDR2 EKD. The CDR3 sequence is 19 residues long.

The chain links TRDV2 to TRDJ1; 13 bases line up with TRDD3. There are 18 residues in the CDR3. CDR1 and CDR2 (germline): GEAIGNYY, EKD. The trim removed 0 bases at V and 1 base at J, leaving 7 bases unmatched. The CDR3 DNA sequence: TGTGCCTGTGACACCGGGGGACTGGGGGATACGCGCACCGATAAACTCATCTTT. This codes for CACDTGGLGDTRTDKLIF.

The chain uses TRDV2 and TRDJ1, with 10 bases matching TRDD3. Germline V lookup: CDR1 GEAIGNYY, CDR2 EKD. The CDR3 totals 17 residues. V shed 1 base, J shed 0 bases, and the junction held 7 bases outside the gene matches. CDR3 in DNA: TGTGCCTGTGACACGATCGGTACTGGGGGATACACCGATAAACTCATCTTT. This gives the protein CACDTIGTGGYTDKLIF.

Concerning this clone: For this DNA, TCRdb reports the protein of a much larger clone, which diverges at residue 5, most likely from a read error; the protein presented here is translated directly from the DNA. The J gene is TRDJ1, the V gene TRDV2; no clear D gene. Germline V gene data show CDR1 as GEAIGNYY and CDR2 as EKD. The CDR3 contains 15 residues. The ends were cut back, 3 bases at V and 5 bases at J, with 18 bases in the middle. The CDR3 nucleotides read TGTGCCTGTGACGCCGTGGGCGACCTTAGGGATAAACTCATCTTT. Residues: CACDAVGDLRDKLIF.

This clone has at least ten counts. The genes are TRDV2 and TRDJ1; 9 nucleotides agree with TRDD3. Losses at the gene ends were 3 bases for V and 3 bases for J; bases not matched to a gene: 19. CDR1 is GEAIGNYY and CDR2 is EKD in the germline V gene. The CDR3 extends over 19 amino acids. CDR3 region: CACDGLLGIRRGGADKLIF. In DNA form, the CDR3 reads TGTGCCTGTGACGGCCTTCTGGGGATACGCCGTGGGGGGGCCGATAAACTCATCTTT.

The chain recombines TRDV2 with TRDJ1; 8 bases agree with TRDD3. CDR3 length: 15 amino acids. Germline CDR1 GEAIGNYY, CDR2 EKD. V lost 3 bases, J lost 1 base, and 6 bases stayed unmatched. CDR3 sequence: CACDLLGAPTDKLIF. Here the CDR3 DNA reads TGTGCCTGTGACCTACTGGGGGCCCCCACCGATAAACTCATCTTT.

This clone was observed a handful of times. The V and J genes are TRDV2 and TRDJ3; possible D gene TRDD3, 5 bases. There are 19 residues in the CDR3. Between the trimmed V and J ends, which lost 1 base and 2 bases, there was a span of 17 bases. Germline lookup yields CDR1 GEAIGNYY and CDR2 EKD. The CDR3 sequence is CACDTIQSATPWDTRQMFF. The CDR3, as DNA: TGTGCCTGTGACACGATACAGTCCGCCACCCCCTGGGACACCCGACAGATGTTTTTC.

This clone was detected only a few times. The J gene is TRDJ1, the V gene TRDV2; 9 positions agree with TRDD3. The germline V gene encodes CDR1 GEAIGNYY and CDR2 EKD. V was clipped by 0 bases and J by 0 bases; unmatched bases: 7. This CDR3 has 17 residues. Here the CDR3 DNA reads TGTGCCTGTGACACCGTAGGGGATACGGATTACACCGATAAACTCATCTTT. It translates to CACDTVGDTDYTDKLIF.

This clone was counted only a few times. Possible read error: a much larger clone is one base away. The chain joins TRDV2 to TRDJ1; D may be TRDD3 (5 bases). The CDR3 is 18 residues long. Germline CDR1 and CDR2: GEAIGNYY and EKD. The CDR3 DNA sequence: TGTGCCTGTGACACCGTGACTGGAGTCGGTCAGTACACCGATAAACCCATCTTT. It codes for CACDTVTGVGQYTDKPIF.

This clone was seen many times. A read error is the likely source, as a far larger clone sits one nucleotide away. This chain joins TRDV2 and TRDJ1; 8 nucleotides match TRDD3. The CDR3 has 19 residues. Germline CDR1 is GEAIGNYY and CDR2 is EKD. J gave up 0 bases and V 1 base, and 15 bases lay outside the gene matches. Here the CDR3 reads CACDTLLGGTPLNTDKLIF. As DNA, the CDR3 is TGTGCCTGTGACACTCTACTGGGGGGTACGCCCTTGAACACCGATAAACTCATCTTT.

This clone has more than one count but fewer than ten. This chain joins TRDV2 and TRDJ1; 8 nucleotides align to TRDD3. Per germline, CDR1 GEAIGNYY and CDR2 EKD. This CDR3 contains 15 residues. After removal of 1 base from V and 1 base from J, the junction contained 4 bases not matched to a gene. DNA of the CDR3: TGTGCCTGTGACACGCTGGGGGACTTCACCGATAAACTCATCTTT. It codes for CACDTLGDFTDKLIF.

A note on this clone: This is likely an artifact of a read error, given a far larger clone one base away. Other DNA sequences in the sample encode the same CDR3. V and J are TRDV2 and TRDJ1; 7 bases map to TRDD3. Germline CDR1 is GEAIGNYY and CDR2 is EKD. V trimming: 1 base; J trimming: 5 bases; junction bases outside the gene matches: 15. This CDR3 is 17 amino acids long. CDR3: CACDTVPGDPQTDKLIF. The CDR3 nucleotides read TGTGCCTGTGACACAGTACCGGGGGATCCTCAAACTGATAAACTCATCTTT.

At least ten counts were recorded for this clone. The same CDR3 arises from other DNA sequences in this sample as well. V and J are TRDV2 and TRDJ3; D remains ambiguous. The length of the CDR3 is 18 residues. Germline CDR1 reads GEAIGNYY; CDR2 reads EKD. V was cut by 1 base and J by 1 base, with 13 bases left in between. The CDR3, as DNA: TGTGCCTGTGACACAGCGGGAGGGGCTTCCTGGGACACCCGACAGATGTTTTTC. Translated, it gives CACDTAGGASWDTRQMFF.

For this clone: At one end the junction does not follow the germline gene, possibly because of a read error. This CDR3 is CACDTVFTGGSNTDKPIF. The CDR3 nucleotides are TGTGCCTGTGACACGGTCTTTACTGGGGGATCCAACACCGATAAACCCATCTTT. V and J are TRDV2 and TRDJ1; 10 bases are a match to TRDD3. There are 18 residues in the CDR3. Germline V gene sequence: CDR1 GEAIGNYY, CDR2 EKD.

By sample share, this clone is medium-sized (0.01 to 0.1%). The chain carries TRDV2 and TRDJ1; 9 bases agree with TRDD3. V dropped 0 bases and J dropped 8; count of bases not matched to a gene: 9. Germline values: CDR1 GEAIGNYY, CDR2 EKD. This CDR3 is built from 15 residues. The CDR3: CACDTVGGDTRKLIF. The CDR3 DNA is TGTGCCTGTGACACCGTTGGTGGGGATACGAGGAAACTCATCTTT.

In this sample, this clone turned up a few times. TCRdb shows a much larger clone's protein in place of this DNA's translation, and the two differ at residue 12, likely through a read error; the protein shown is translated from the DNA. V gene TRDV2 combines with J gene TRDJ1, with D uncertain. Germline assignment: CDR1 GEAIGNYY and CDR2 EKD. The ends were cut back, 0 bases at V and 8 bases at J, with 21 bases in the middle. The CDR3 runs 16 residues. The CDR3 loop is CACDTITAGQNPKLIF. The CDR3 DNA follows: TGTGCCTGTGACACCATTACAGCCGGACAAAACCCAAAACTCATCTTT.

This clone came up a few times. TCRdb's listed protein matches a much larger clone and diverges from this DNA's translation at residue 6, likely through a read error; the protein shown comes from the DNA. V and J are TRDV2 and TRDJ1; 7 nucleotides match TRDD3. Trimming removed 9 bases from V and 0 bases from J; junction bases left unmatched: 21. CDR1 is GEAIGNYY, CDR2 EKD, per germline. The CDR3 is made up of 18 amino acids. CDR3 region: CAGGADDWGLQYTDKLIF. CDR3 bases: TGTGCCGGCGGTGCGGATGACTGGGGACTACAGTACACCGATAAACTCATCTTT.

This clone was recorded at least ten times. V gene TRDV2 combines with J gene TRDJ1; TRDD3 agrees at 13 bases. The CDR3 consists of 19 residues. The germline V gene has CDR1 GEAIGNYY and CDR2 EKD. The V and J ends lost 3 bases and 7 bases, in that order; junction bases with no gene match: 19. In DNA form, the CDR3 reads TGTGCCTGTGACCCTGTACTGGGGGATACGCCATTCTCACCGTTTAAACTCATCTTT. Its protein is CACDPVLGDTPFSPFKLIF.

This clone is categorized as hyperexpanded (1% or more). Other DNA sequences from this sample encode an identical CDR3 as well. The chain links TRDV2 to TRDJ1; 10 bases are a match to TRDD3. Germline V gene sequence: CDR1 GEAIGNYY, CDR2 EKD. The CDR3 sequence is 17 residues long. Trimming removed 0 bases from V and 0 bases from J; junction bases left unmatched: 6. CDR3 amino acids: CACDTVGGIRYTDKLIF. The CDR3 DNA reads TGTGCCTGTGACACCGTAGGGGGGATACGGTACACCGATAAACTCATCTTT.

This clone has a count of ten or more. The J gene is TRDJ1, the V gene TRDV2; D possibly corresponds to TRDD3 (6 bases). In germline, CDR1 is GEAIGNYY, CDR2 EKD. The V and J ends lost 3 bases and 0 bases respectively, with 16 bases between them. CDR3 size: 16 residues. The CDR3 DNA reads TGTGCCTGTGACCCCCTATACTGGGAAAACACCGATAAACTCATCTTT. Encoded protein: CACDPLYWENTDKLIF.

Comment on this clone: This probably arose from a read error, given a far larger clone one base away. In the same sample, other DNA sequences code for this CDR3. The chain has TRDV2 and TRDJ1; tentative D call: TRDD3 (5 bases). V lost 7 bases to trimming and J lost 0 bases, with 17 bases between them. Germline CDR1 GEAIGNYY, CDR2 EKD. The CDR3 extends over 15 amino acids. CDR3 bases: TGTGCCTGCGACCCTCTGGGCGGGTACACCGATAAACTCATCTTT. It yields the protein CACDPLGGYTDKLIF.

In DNA form, the CDR3 reads TGTGCCTGCCTCCTACTGGGGACCCCCGCCGATAAACTCATCTTT. It codes for CACLLLGTPADKLIF. V and J are TRDV2 and TRDJ1, with D possibly matching TRDD3 (7 bases). Germline values: CDR1 GEAIGNYY, CDR2 EKD. The CDR3 contains 15 residues. V gave up 7 bases and J gave up 3 bases, with 20 bases separating them.

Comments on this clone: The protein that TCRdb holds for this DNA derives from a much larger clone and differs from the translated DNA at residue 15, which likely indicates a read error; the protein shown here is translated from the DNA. The CDR3 region has the DNA TGTGCCTGTGACACGGTTACTGGGGGACGGTACACCGATAAACCCATCTTT. It codes for CACDTVTGGRYTDKPIF. The chain employs TRDV2 and TRDJ1, with 9 nucleotides matching TRDD3. Germline-derived CDR1 and CDR2 are GEAIGNYY and EKD. This CDR3 is 17 amino acids long.

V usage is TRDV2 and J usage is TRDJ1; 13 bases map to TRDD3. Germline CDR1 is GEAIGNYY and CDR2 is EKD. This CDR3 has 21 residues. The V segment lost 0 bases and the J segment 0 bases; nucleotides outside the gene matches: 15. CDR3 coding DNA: TGTGCCTGTGACACCGGGGGCCTACTGGGGGATACGCCCTTGAACACCGATAAACTCATCTTT. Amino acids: CACDTGGLLGDTPLNTDKLIF.

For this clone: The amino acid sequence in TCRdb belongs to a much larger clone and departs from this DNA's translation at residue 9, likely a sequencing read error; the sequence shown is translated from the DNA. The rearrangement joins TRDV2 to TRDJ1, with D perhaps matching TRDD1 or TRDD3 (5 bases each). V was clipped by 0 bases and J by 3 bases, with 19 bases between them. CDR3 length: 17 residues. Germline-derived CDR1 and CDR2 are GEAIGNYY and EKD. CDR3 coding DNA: TGTGCCTGTGACACCGTCCGGGGGGTACGAAATCCCGATAAACTCATCTTT. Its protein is CACDTVRGVRNPDKLIF.

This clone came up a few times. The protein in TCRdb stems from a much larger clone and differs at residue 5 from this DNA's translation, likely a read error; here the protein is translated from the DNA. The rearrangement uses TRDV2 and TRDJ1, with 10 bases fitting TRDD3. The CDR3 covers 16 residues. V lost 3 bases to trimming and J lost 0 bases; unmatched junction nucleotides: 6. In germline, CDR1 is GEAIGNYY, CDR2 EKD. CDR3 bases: TGTGCCTGTGACTCTCTTACTGGGGGATACACCGATAAACTCATCTTT. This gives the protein CACDSLTGGYTDKLIF.

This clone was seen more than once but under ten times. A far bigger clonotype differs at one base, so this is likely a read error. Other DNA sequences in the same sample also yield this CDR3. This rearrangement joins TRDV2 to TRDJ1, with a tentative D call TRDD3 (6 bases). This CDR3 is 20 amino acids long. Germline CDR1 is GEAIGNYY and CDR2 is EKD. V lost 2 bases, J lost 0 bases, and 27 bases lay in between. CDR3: CACDKVTGGEPTQDTDKLIF. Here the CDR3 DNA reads TGTGCCTGTGACAAAGTTACCGGGGGAGAACCAACTCAGGACACCGATAAACTCATCTTT.